These 17 T cell receptor beta chains originate from one sample sequenced in a study of T cells in Graves' hyperthyroidism and ophthalmopathy. RNA transcripts provided the source from which TCR beta CDR3 regions were amplified. When the TCR CDR3 underwent first-round RT-PCR, the HTBI primer set was used. TCRdb re-called the multiplex PCR reads with MiXCR, one entry per CDR3 protein. The sample yields roughly 600,000 distinct CDR3 sequences, more than 14% seen once. Sequencing input: blood. The receptors here all came from a woman aged 50 to 65 with Graves' ophthalmopathy.

This clonotype was detected many times. The genes are TRBV20-1 and TRBJ2-5; TRBD1 matches 10 bases. There are 15 residues in the CDR3. V shed 5 bases and J 0 bases; nucleotides not matched to a gene: 6. In germline, CDR1 is DFQATT, CDR2 SNEGSKA (reference sequence). The CDR3 sequence is CSASQDRGYQETQYF. CDR3 coding DNA: TGCAGTGCTTCCCAGGACAGGGGGTACCAAGAGACCCAGTACTTC.

As for this clonotype: The junction does not match germline at one end; this may be a read error. The V gene is TRBV7-9, the J gene TRBJ2-7, with TRBD2 identical over 14 bases. CDR3 length: 17 amino acids. In germline, CDR1 is SEHNR, CDR2 FQNEAQ (reference sequence). CDR3 loop: CAGSFPRLAGGTYEQYF. CDR3 DNA: TGTGCCGGCAGCTTTCCTCGACTAGCGGGAGGGACCTACGAGCAGTACTTC.

This clonotype was seen only a few times. The V call is TRBV10-3, the J call TRBJ2-2; D ambiguous. The CDR3 is made up of 12 amino acids. CDR1 and CDR2 (germline): ENHRY, SYGVKD. V gave up 3 bases and J gave up 3 bases, with 2 bases separating them. The CDR3 DNA reads TGTGCCATCAGTGAATACACCGGGGAGCTGTTTTTT. Protein product: CAISEYTGELFF.

This clonotype was observed many times. V usage is TRBV27 and J usage is TRBJ1-5; D may be TRBD1 (6 bases). This CDR3 comprises 16 residues. The germline gives CDR1 MNHEY, CDR2 SMNVEV (reference sequence). The V end lost 6 bases, the J end lost 4 bases, and 19 bases lay between the germline ends. The CDR3 DNA reads as TGTGCCAGCAGCCTCTCAACAGGGAGGGGGAATCAGCCCCAGCATTTT. It is translated as CASSLSTGRGNQPQHF.

This clonotype was counted a few times. The chain recombines TRBV7-9 with TRBJ2-3; D is uncertain. The CDR3 loop spans 14 amino acids. Germline assignment: CDR1 SEHNR and CDR2 FQNEAQ (reference sequence). Trimming took 5 bases from V and 1 from J, leaving 10 bases between them. In DNA form, the CDR3 reads TGTGCCAGCAGCCAAGGTCTAGGCACAGATACGCAGTATTTT. Protein sequence: CASSQGLGTDTQYF.

This clonotype was counted many times. The chain recombines TRBV30 with TRBJ2-1; the D gene could be TRBD1 or TRBD2 (5 bases each). CDR3 length: 16 residues. Germline V gene lookup returns CDR1 GTSNPN and CDR2 SVGIG (reference sequence). V lost 0 bases and J 0 bases, leaving 12 bases between the germline ends. The CDR3 nucleotides are TGTGCCTGGAGTGTAACGTGGGACCACTCCTACAATGAGCAGTTCTTC. Its protein is CAWSVTWDHSYNEQFF.

This clonotype occurred many times. The chain uses TRBV20-1 and TRBJ2-3; 7 bases align to TRBD2. Losses at the gene ends were 7 bases for V and 6 bases for J; bases not matched to a gene: 7. From germline, CDR1 is DFQATT and CDR2 SNEGSKA (reference sequence). CDR3 size: 12 residues. The CDR3 reads CSVPLLADTQYF. The CDR3 coding sequence is TGCAGTGTCCCGTTACTAGCGGATACGCAGTATTTT.

This clonotype was counted many times. The V and J genes are TRBV28 and TRBJ2-7; D not certain. Trimming took off 7 bases at V and 5 bases at J, with 12 bases between the two ends. The CDR3 is 12 residues long. CDR1 is MDHEN, CDR2 SYDVKM, per germline. This chain's CDR3 is CASIGDGDEQYF. CDR3 coding DNA: TGTGCCAGCATTGGCGATGGGGACGAGCAGTACTTC.

This clonotype was seen a few times. This chain joins TRBV18 and TRBJ1-1, with D maybe TRBD1 (6 bases). The CDR3 has 15 residues. Trimming shortened V by 6 bases and J by 5 bases, and 19 bases separated the two germline ends. Germline loops: CDR1 KGHSH, CDR2 LQKENI. CDR3 region: CASSQTGLLRTEAFF. CDR3 nucleotide sequence: TGTGCCAGCTCTCAGACAGGTCTGCTTAGAACTGAAGCTTTCTTT. The complete variable domain, with remaining parts taken from reference TRBV18 and TRBJ1-1, reads NAGVMQNPRHLVRRRGQEARLRCSPMKGHSHVYWYRQLPEEGLKFMVYLQKENIIDESGMPKERFSAEFPKEGPSILRIQQVVRGDSAAYFCASSQTGLLRTEAFFGQGTRLTVV.

This clonotype was seen many times. The chain recombines TRBV28 with TRBJ2-3; D is perhaps TRBD1 (5 bases). The length of the CDR3 is 14 residues. Trimming removed 10 bases at V and 0 bases at J, with 14 bases between. In germline, CDR1 is MDHEN, CDR2 SYDVKM. CDR3 sequence: CATLTGRSTDTQYF. CDR3 in DNA: TGTGCCACCCTTACAGGTCGGAGCACAGATACGCAGTATTTT.

A few counts support this clonotype. This rearrangement joins TRBV27 to TRBJ1-5; 9 nucleotides align to TRBD1. The CDR3 runs to 19 residues. The V and J ends lost 5 bases and 0 bases, in that order; junction bases with no gene match: 14. Germline values: CDR1 MNHEY, CDR2 SMNVEV (reference sequence). CDR3 region: CASSPRPGQGAYSNQPQHF. The CDR3 nucleotides read TGTGCCAGCAGTCCCCGTCCGGGACAGGGAGCCTATAGCAATCAGCCCCAGCATTTT.

This clonotype was counted only a few times. The chain carries TRBV9 and TRBJ2-1; 14 bases are shared with TRBD2. Germline V gene data show CDR1 as SGDLS and CDR2 as YYNGEE. V lost 0 bases and J lost 9; bases outside the gene matches: 8. The CDR3 is 17 residues long. This CDR3 is CASSVGLSGLAGVEQFF. The CDR3 nucleotides are TGTGCCAGCAGCGTAGGTTTGTCGGGACTAGCGGGAGTTGAGCAGTTCTTC.

V is TRBV6-4 and J is TRBJ1-5; a weak D match, TRBD1 (5 bases). V gave up 6 bases and J gave up 6 bases, with 12 bases separating them. The CDR3 extends over 13 amino acids. Germline V gene sequence: CDR1 MRHNA, CDR2 SNTAGT. CDR3 DNA sequence: TGTGCCAGCAGGCCGAAAAGGGGTCAGCCCCAGCATTTT. Amino acid sequence: CASRPKRGQPQHF.

At least ten counts were recorded for this clonotype. The chain employs TRBV12-3 or TRBV12-4 and TRBJ2-1, with 13 bases matching TRBD2. The junction had 3 bases not matched to a gene; V was cut back by 3 bases and J by 7 bases. The CDR3 consists of 15 residues. DNA for the CDR3: TGTGCCAGCAGTTTGGGGACTAGCGGGAATAATGAGCAGTTCTTC. Translating it yields CASSLGTSGNNEQFF.

This clonotype showed up just once. The chain recombines TRBV5-1 with TRBJ1-5; TRBD1 is a possible D gene (6 bases). V was clipped by 0 bases and J by 1 base, with 11 bases between them. CDR3 length: 16 residues. CDR1 is SGHRS and CDR2 is YFSETQ in the germline V gene. DNA for the CDR3: TGCGCCAGCAGCTTGGATGTGGGGGCGAGCAATCAGCCCCAGCATTTT. This sequence encodes CASSLDVGASNQPQHF. Using reference TRBV5-1 and TRBJ1-5 for the parts outside the CDR3, the full variable domain is KAGVTQTPRYLIKTRGQQVTLSCSPISGHRSVSWYQQTPGQGLQFLFEYFSETQRNKGNFPGRFSGRQFSNSRSEMNVSTLELGDSALYLCASSLDVGASNQPQHFGDGTRLSIL.

The V gene is TRBV6-9, the J gene TRBJ1-5; D is undetermined. Germline lookup yields CDR1 MNHGY and CDR2 SVAAGI. V was shortened by 4 bases and J by 7 bases, with 11 bases between the two germline ends. The CDR3 contains 13 residues. CDR3 region: CASSWELRQPQHF. CDR3 bases: TGTGCCAGCAGTTGGGAGCTGAGGCAGCCCCAGCATTTT.

The chain couples TRBV20-1 to TRBJ2-3; 8 bases are shared with TRBD1. There are 14 residues in the CDR3. Trimming removed 3 bases from V and 6 bases from J; junction bases left unmatched: 8. From germline, CDR1 is DFQATT and CDR2 SNEGSKA (reference sequence). The CDR3 is CSASPRGHVDTQYF. CDR3 nucleotides: TGCAGTGCTAGCCCCAGGGGGCATGTTGATACGCAGTATTTT.